This TCR beta chain emerged from a study of blood T cells in healthy people across ages. V lost 5 bases to trimming and J lost 2 bases, with 11 bases between them. This CDR3 has 13 amino acids. Germline assignment: CDR1 SQVTM and CDR2 ANQGSEA. Each of the donors had 8 to 10 milliliters of peripheral blood drawn into EDTA-treated Vacutainer tubes. This clonotype showed up just a few times. Its matching antigen is unknown. Overall study results and limits: In long-lived donors, naive CD4+ cell counts and diversity exceeded those of aged donors.

For the second PCR, which ran for roughly 6 to 12 cycles, a sample-barcoded 5' primer and a J-beta primer mix were used. The authors tagged each cDNA molecule using a template-switch adaptor with 12 random nucleotides. Every individual sample yielded 2.5 million or more paired-end reads (each containing CDR3). TCRdb re-derived calls from the 5' RACE reads in MiXCR, one entry per CDR3 protein. The sample has about 900,000 distinct CDR3 sequences, approximately 59% seen once. This chain uses TRBV29-1 with TRBJ2-3, with D perhaps being TRBD1 or TRBD2 (5 bases each). The sequenced material came from blood. This TCR derives from a young man in good health. The CDR3 DNA reads as TGCAGCGTTCCGGGGACCACCACAGATACGCAGTATTTT. Its translation is CSVPGTTTDTQYF.